The 11 T cell receptor beta chains below come from one sample, sequenced in a study of blood T cells in healthy people across ages. A second PCR of about 7 to 11 cycles used a sample-barcoded 5' primer and a J-beta primer mix. TCRdb re-analysed the 5' RACE reads in MiXCR, keeping a single row per CDR3 protein. The profile shows about 1.6 million distinct CDR3 sequences, around 36% of them singletons. Specimen: blood. The source is a woman in her 30s in good health.

This clonotype was counted only a few times. This chain uses TRBV29-1 with TRBJ1-2, with D hard to call. CDR1 and CDR2 (germline): SQVTM, ANQGSEA. V was shortened by 4 bases and J by 1 base, with 10 bases between the two germline ends. The CDR3 is 13 amino acids. CDR3 in amino acids: CSVAEGNNYGYTF. The CDR3 nucleotides read TGCAGCGTTGCCGAAGGAAATAACTATGGCTACACCTTC.

The chain's CDR3 is CASSFGFKFIPSSYNEQFF. Written as DNA, the CDR3 is TGTGCCAGCAGCTTTGGTTTCAAGTTCATCCCGAGCTCCTACAATGAGCAGTTCTTC. The chain recombines TRBV5-6 with TRBJ2-1; no clear D. Trimming cost V 2 bases and J 0 bases, with 21 bases left between them. The CDR3 totals 19 residues. CDR1 is SGHDT and CDR2 is YYEEEE in the germline V gene.

This clonotype was counted only a few times. This sequence joins TRBV30 and TRBJ2-5, with D perhaps TRBD2 (6 bases). The CDR3 has 13 amino acids. The V gene's germline CDR1 is GTSNPN and CDR2 SVGIG (reference sequence). V lost 4 bases, J lost 5 bases, and 14 bases lay in between. CDR3 bases: TGTGCCTGGACCTTAAGCGGGCGGGAGACCCAGTACTTC. Amino acid sequence: CAWTLSGRETQYF.

Only a few counts were recorded for this clonotype. V is TRBV20-1 and J is TRBJ2-5, with 7 bases that match TRBD1. From germline, CDR1 is DFQATT and CDR2 SNEGSKA (reference sequence). The CDR3 is made up of 15 amino acids. V lost 6 bases to trimming and J lost 5 bases; unmatched junction nucleotides: 15. In nucleotides, the CDR3 is TGCAGTGCCGCAGATAGGGGGCTGGTTTACGAGACCCAGTACTTC. This sequence encodes CSAADRGLVYETQYF.

The CDR3 nucleotides are TGCGCCAGCAGCCAAGGGGCTCGCTACGAGCAGTACTTC. It translates to CASSQGARYEQYF. The rearrangement joins TRBV4-1 to TRBJ2-4; D remains unclear. Judging by the DNA end, TRBJ2-7 fits better; the J call may be wrong. Germline V CDR1 and CDR2: MGHRA, YSYEKL. This CDR3 comprises 13 residues.

About this clonotype itself: At one end, the junction sequence differs from germline, possibly due to a read error. The chain combines TRBV4-1 with TRBJ1-2; 8 bases match TRBD1. The V gene's germline CDR1 is MGHRA and CDR2 YSYEKL. The CDR3 extends over 14 amino acids. The DNA of the CDR3 is TGCGCCAGCAGCCAAACCGACAGGGGTCATGGCTGCACCTTC. Translated: CASSQTDRGHGCTF.

This clonotype was found a few times. This rearrangement joins TRBV20-1 to TRBJ2-3, with TRBD2 matching 8 bases. The CDR3 consists of 13 residues. Trimming at V came to 4 bases and at J to 4 bases, leaving 4 bases not matched to a gene. From germline, CDR1 is DFQATT and CDR2 SNEGSKA (reference sequence). The CDR3 coding sequence is TGCAGTGCTACGCAAGCGGGGGCAGATACGCAGTATTTT. Residues: CSATQAGADTQYF.

This clonotype occurred many times. The rearrangement links TRBV29-1 to TRBJ2-3; 10 bases align to TRBD1. Germline assignment: CDR1 SQVTM and CDR2 ANQGSEA. The V gene end was trimmed by 7 bases and the J gene end by 1 base; junction bases not matched to a gene: 2. The CDR3 has 13 residues. The CDR3 region is CSGQGAGTDTQYF. In DNA, the CDR3 is TGCAGCGGACAGGGGGCCGGCACAGATACGCAGTATTTT.

Comments on this clonotype: A much larger clone differs by one base, so this may be a read error. V usage is TRBV4-1 and J usage is TRBJ1-2; 7 bases match TRBD1. Germline lookup yields CDR1 MGHRA and CDR2 YSYEKL. This CDR3 is built from 17 residues. Trimming at V came to 0 bases and at J to 4 bases, leaving 11 bases not matched to a gene. DNA of the CDR3: TGCGCCAGCAGCCAAGATCAGGAAGGGGACAGCATCTATGGCTACACCTTC. As protein: CASSQDQEGDSIYGYTF.

The chain carries TRBV7-9 and TRBJ1-4; D is perhaps TRBD1 (5 bases). The CDR3 sequence is 15 residues long. In germline, CDR1 is SEHNR, CDR2 FQNEAQ (reference sequence). V lost 2 bases, J lost 7 bases, and 14 bases lay in between. CDR3: CASSLIVGQGEKLFF. In nucleotides, the CDR3 is TGTGCCAGCAGCTTAATAGTTGGGCAGGGTGAAAAACTGTTTTTT.

This clonotype has a handful of counts. This chain joins TRBV25-1 and TRBJ1-2; D is perhaps TRBD1 (6 bases). The V and J ends lost 5 bases and 4 bases respectively, with 11 bases between them. The germline gives CDR1 MGHDK, CDR2 SYGVNS. This CDR3 has 13 residues. CDR3 DNA: TGTGCCAGCAGTCTCCGGGACACCTATGGCTACACCTTC. It is translated as CASSLRDTYGYTF.